The 8 T cell receptor beta chains listed next were all sequenced from one sample in a study of T cells in Graves' hyperthyroidism and ophthalmopathy. Amplified TCR beta CDR3 regions derived from RNA transcripts. HTBI primers were employed in a first-round RT-PCR of the TCR CDR3. TCRdb recomputed calls from the multiplex PCR reads with MiXCR, one row per CDR3 protein. The sample lists about 760,000 distinct CDR3 sequences, about a third occurring once. The specimen was blood. Every receptor here comes from a woman aged 40-49 years with Graves' hyperthyroidism.

This clonotype was detected ten times or more. V gene TRBV7-9 combines with J gene TRBJ2-7; TRBD1 or TRBD2 may be the D gene (5 bases each). In germline, CDR1 is SEHNR, CDR2 FQNEAQ (reference sequence). The V end lost 5 bases, the J end lost 2 bases, and 13 bases lay between the germline ends. This CDR3 contains 14 residues. CDR3 in DNA: TGTGCCAGCAGCGCCGGGGACCGTGCCTACGAGCAGTACTTC. Amino acid sequence: CASSAGDRAYEQYF.

This clonotype has a count of ten or more. The chain links TRBV6-5 to TRBJ1-6, with a tentative D call TRBD1 (5 bases). CDR1 MNHEY and CDR2 SVGAGI come from the germline V gene. The CDR3 spans 14 residues. Trimming removed 6 bases at V and 13 bases at J, with 19 bases between. The CDR3 sequence is CASSPDSLNLPLHF. DNA for the CDR3: TGTGCCAGCAGCCCCGACAGCCTTAACCTCCCCCTCCACTTT.

The CDR3 reads CASRGFREQYF. CDR3 nucleotide sequence: TGTGCCTCTCGGGGGTTTCGCGAGCAGTACTTC. The chain carries TRBV19 and TRBJ2-7, with D perhaps TRBD2 (6 bases). This CDR3 contains 11 residues. Germline loops: CDR1 LNHDA, CDR2 SQIVND (reference sequence). The germline V and J ends were trimmed by 11 bases and 6 bases, with 14 bases remaining between them. The variable domain in full, completed from reference TRBV19 and TRBJ2-7, reads DGGITQSPKYLFRKEGQNVTLSCEQNLNHDAMYWYRQDPGQGLRLIYYSQIVNDFQKGDIAEGYSVSREKKESFPLTVTSAQKNPTAFYLCASRGFREQYFGPGTRLTVT.

In DNA form, the CDR3 reads TGTGCCAGCAGTTACTCGGGGGTCGGGGGTCAGCCCCAGCATTTT. It codes for CASSYSGVGGQPQHF. This chain connects TRBV6-5 to TRBJ1-5; tentative D call: TRBD1 (5 bases). This CDR3 region has 15 residues. Trimming left V 0 bases short and J 6 bases short, with 12 bases between. Looked up from germline, CDR1 is MNHEY and CDR2 is SVGAGI.

The V gene is TRBV29-1, the J gene TRBJ2-3, with D maybe TRBD1 (5 bases). V lost 5 bases and J lost 6, with 15 bases in between. The CDR3 is 13 amino acids. Germline CDR1 and CDR2: SQVTM and ANQGSEA. This CDR3 reads CSVWQGGMDTQYF. In DNA, the CDR3 is TGCAGCGTTTGGCAGGGCGGTATGGATACGCAGTATTTT.

The chain has TRBV7-9 and TRBJ2-7; 9 nucleotides line up with TRBD1. V was clipped by 4 bases and J by 6 bases; unmatched bases: 10. The germline V gene encodes CDR1 SEHNR and CDR2 FQNEAQ (reference sequence). The CDR3 extends over 15 amino acids. The CDR3: CASSYRQGDLSEQYF. The CDR3 region has the DNA TGTGCCAGCAGCTACCGACAGGGGGATTTGAGCGAGCAGTACTTC.

This chain joins TRBV7-9 and TRBJ2-3; 7 nucleotides line up with TRBD1. This CDR3 is 14 amino acids long. The J segment lost 6 bases and the V segment lost 4 bases, leaving 7 bases of the junction unmatched. Germline assignment: CDR1 SEHNR and CDR2 FQNEAQ (reference sequence). CDR3 amino acids: CASSSDRADDTQYF. CDR3 sequence (DNA): TGTGCCAGCAGCTCTGACAGGGCAGACGATACGCAGTATTTT.

This clonotype was counted only a few times. The CDR3 is CASSPQDRAAFGYTF. The CDR3 nucleotides are TGCGCCAGCAGCCCCCAGGACAGGGCGGCGTTCGGCTACACCTTC. The chain uses TRBV4-1 and TRBJ1-2; 8 nucleotides align to TRBD1. The trim removed 4 bases at V and 8 bases at J, leaving 12 bases unmatched. Germline loops: CDR1 MGHRA, CDR2 YSYEKL. This CDR3 is 15 amino acids long.